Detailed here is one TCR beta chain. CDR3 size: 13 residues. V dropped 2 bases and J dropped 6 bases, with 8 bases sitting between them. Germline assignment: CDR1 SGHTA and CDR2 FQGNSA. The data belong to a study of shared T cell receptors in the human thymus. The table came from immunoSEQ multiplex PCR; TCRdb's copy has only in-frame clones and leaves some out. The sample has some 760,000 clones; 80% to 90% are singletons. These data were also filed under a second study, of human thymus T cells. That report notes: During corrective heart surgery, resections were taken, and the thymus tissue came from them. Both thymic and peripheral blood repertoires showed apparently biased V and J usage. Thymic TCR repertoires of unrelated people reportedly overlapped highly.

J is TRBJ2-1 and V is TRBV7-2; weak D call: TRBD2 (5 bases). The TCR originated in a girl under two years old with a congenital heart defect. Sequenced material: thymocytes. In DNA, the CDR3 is TGTGCCAGCAGCTTATCGGGGAGCAATGAGCAGTTCTTC. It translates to CASSLSGSNEQFF.